Listed below are T cell receptor beta chains from one sample, sequenced in a study of identical twins. Using its own MiXCR run on the 5' RACE reads, TCRdb lists one record per CDR3 protein. The sample contains 650,000 to 750,000 distinct CDR3 sequences, approximately 21% of which appear only once. This sample was shared with a second study, whose subject was T cells expressing NK-cell markers.

The sample consisted of PBMCs. These receptors originate from a woman aged 18-35 years in good health. The conserved cysteine and the conserved F or W are not part of the CDR3 here. A row's size may be missing; if present it is once, few, many or a size class.

J gene,clone size,V gene,CDR3 protein
TRBJ1-1,few,TRBV6-2/TRBV6-3,ASSLGSQEAF
TRBJ2-1,few,TRBV14,ASSEERAYNEQF
TRBJ2-2,NA,TRBV4-3,ASRHRGGELF
TRBJ2-2,few,TRBV27,ASSRFNTGELF
TRBJ2-1,few,TRBV30,AKGSIPSNEQF
TRBJ2-1,few,TRBV18,ASSLLALIHEQF
TRBJ2-3,NA,TRBV5-6,ASSREVASFTDTQY
TRBJ2-7,NA,TRBV4-3,ASSQVNGPYEQY
TRBJ2-6,few,TRBV7-2,ASSPGRVSGANVLT
TRBJ2-5,NA,TRBV9,ASSGGGGGRETQY
TRBJ2-5,NA,TRBV12-5,ASGLAGGTMRETQY
TRBJ2-1,many,TRBV5-1,ASSLGGGSSYNEQF
TRBJ2-7,few,TRBV5-6,ASSLTRGLNEQY
TRBJ2-5,NA,TRBV5-1,ASSSSGQYLETQY
TRBJ2-2,few,TRBV29-1,SGANANTGELF
TRBJ2-1,few,TRBV20-1,SASGGAHNEQF
TRBJ1-1,few,TRBV7-9,ASSQGQGNWVNTEAF
TRBJ2-1,few,TRBV20-1,SASEGLAHNEQF
TRBJ2-3,NA,TRBV20-1,SAKDPSDTQY
TRBJ2-5,few,TRBV20-1,SGGGGVPQETQY
TRBJ2-1,NA,TRBV2,ASSNSAGNEQF
TRBJ1-5,few,TRBV19,ASGSGYSNQPQH
TRBJ2-1,NA,TRBV9,ASTVQGSSYNEQF
TRBJ2-7,NA,TRBV20-1,SARLTGGEQY
TRBJ1-6,many,TRBV5-6,ASSKSGQGPSPLH
TRBJ1-1,NA,TRBV6-5,ASSYFGWGGRNTEAF
TRBJ1-1,NA,TRBV20-1,SAYAREGLAF
TRBJ2-7,NA,TRBV19,ASSIIGQAYEQY
TRBJ2-7,few,TRBV4-3,ASSQGAGTGGYEQY
TRBJ2-7,few,TRBV20-1,SASPGGLAGAYEQY